The 9 T cell receptor beta chains below were found in one sample sequenced in a study of Graves' ophthalmopathy and Graves' hyperthyroidism. Investigators amplified TCR beta CDR3 regions from RNA transcripts. HTBI-primed first-round RT-PCR preceded second-round multiplex PCR. TCRdb called the multiplex PCR reads again in MiXCR, with one record for every CDR3 protein. The repertoire holds a few hundred thousand distinct CDR3 sequences, about 15% seen once, with 2% to 3% in the top ten. Sequenced material: peripheral blood. Receptors were obtained from an adult woman with stable Graves' hyperthyroidism.

The V and J genes are TRBV5-1 and TRBJ2-5, with 16 bases aligning to TRBD2. The germline V gene has CDR1 SGHRS and CDR2 YFSETQ. Losses at the gene ends were 2 bases for V and 5 bases for J; bases not matched to a gene: 3. The CDR3 spans 16 residues. CDR3 bases: TGCGCCAGCAGCTTAGGGACTAGCGGGAGGGCGGAGACCCAGTACTTC. Its translation: CASSLGTSGRAETQYF.

CDR3 nucleotides: TGTGCCAGCAGCGCTCCAGCGGGGGGGACTCCCTACGAGCAGTACTTC. Translated: CASSAPAGGTPYEQYF. The chain recombines TRBV11-2 with TRBJ2-7, with TRBD2 matching over 10 bases. Trimming cost V 5 bases and J 2 bases; bases outside gene matches: 9. The V gene's germline CDR1 is SGHAT and CDR2 FQNNGV. This CDR3 region has 16 residues.

In its sample, this clonotype was seen many times. The chain links TRBV28 to TRBJ2-5, with 12 bases matching TRBD2. The V gene end was trimmed by 5 bases and the J gene end by 5 bases; junction bases not matched to a gene: 9. The germline CDR1 and CDR2 sequences are MDHEN and SYDVKM. The CDR3 totals 16 residues. CDR3 sequence (DNA): TGTGCCAGCAGTGCCATGCGACTAGCGGGAGTGGAGACCCAGTACTTC. Encoded protein: CASSAMRLAGVETQYF.

This clonotype was seen at least ten times. The CDR3 DNA is TGTGCCAGCAGTAGACGGACGCTCGGCACTGAAGCTTTCTTT. Translated, it gives CASSRRTLGTEAFF. V is TRBV2 and J is TRBJ1-1; D call uncertain. The V gene lost 5 bases and the J gene lost 4 bases, with 14 bases spanning the gap. This CDR3 has 14 residues. CDR1 SNHLY and CDR2 FYNNEI come from the germline V gene.

This clonotype was recorded at least ten times. J is TRBJ2-7 and V is TRBV3-1; D is uncertain. The CDR3 runs 14 residues. V was shortened by 1 base and J by 2 bases, with 9 bases between the two germline ends. CDR1 LGHDT and CDR2 YNNKEL come from the germline V gene (reference sequence). The CDR3 sequence: CASSQGPGPYEQYF. The CDR3 DNA follows: TGTGCCAGCAGCCAAGGACCAGGTCCCTACGAGCAGTACTTC.

This clonotype was recorded at least ten times. The rearrangement uses TRBV7-9 and TRBJ2-5; possibly TRBD2 for D (6 bases). This CDR3 has 15 residues. V dropped 3 bases and J dropped 0 bases, with 11 bases sitting between them. The germline V gene encodes CDR1 SEHNR and CDR2 FQNEAQ (reference sequence). CDR3: CASSLGRSHQETQYF. CDR3 nucleotide sequence: TGTGCCAGCAGCTTGGGGAGGTCCCACCAAGAGACCCAGTACTTC.

This clonotype was counted ten times or more. The chain employs TRBV6-2 or TRBV6-3 and TRBJ2-7; TRBD1 aligns across 9 bases. Germline V gene data show CDR1 as MNHEY and CDR2 as SVGEGT. The CDR3 is made up of 15 amino acids. The J segment lost 1 base and the V segment lost 5 bases, leaving 6 bases of the junction unmatched. CDR3 nucleotide sequence: TGTGCCAGCAGTGTCTACGGGACAGGGTCCTACGAGCAGTACTTC. Translation gives CASSVYGTGSYEQYF.

This clonotype was seen repeatedly, ten times or more. This chain joins TRBV15 and TRBJ1-2, with 9 nucleotides matching TRBD1. Germline CDR1 is LNHNV and CDR2 is YYDKDF (reference sequence). Trimming at V came to 4 bases and at J to 0 bases, leaving 9 bases not matched to a gene. The CDR3 extends over 17 amino acids. In DNA form, the CDR3 reads TGTGCCACCAGCACTAAAACGACAGGGGGACCTAACTATGGCTACACCTTC. Translating gives CATSTKTTGGPNYGYTF.

This clonotype has ten or more counts. The chain recombines TRBV5-1 with TRBJ1-1; no clear D gene. The CDR3 is 13 amino acids. Germline CDR1 reads SGHRS; CDR2 reads YFSETQ. V lost 3 bases and J lost 4, with 10 bases in between. CDR3 residues: CASSSSFGTEAFF. For the CDR3, the DNA is TGCGCCAGCAGCTCCTCTTTTGGCACTGAAGCTTTCTTT.